These 24 T cell receptor beta chains originate from one sample sequenced in a study of blood T cell repertoires in COVID-19. Repertoires were generated with immunoSEQ multiplex PCR, while TCRdb's copy carries only in-frame clones and drops some. The sample carries about 200,000 clones, 86% recorded once. Sequenced material: PBMCs or T cells enriched from blood (not recorded which). The receptors here all came from a man in his forties with acute COVID-19.

The chain carries TRBV15 and TRBJ2-1; 12 bases are shared with TRBD2. The germline CDR1 and CDR2 sequences are LNHNV and YYDKDF (reference sequence). This CDR3 spans 16 amino acids. With 0 bases clipped from V and 6 bases from J, the junction kept 3 bases outside the gene matches. The CDR3 bases are TGTGCCACCAGCAGAGATAAACTAGCGGGAGGCAATGAGCAGTTCTTC. Translation: CATSRDKLAGGNEQFF.

This rearrangement joins TRBV30 to TRBJ2-6, with unresolved D. V shed 2 bases and J shed 7 bases, with 12 bases lying between them. CDR3 size: 14 residues. CDR1 GTSNPN and CDR2 SVGIG come from the germline V gene (reference sequence). CDR3 sequence reads: CAWSKGLGANVLTF. DNA of the CDR3: TGTGCCTGGAGTAAAGGTCTGGGCGCCAACGTCCTGACTTTC.

The chain recombines TRBV7-3 with TRBJ1-1; D is perhaps TRBD1 (5 bases). CDR1 and CDR2 (germline): SGHTA, FQGTGA. V lost 5 bases and J lost 2, with 12 bases in between. The CDR3 has 14 amino acids. CDR3 protein: CASSLGGENTEAFF. CDR3 nucleotides: TGTGCCAGCAGCCTCGGGGGGGAAAACACTGAAGCTTTCTTT.

The V and J genes are TRBV7-3 and TRBJ2-1; a possible D gene is TRBD1 (6 bases). The ends were cut back, 2 bases at V and 7 bases at J, with 9 bases in the middle. The germline V gene encodes CDR1 SGHTA and CDR2 FQGTGA. There are 13 residues in the CDR3. CDR3: CASSLGTSNEQFF. The CDR3 DNA is TGTGCCAGCAGCTTAGGGACAAGTAATGAGCAGTTCTTC.

V usage is TRBV6-2 or TRBV6-3 and J usage is TRBJ2-1; 9 bases are a match to TRBD1. This CDR3 has 13 residues. In germline, CDR1 is MNHEY, CDR2 SVGEGT. With 5 bases clipped from V and 14 bases from J, the junction kept 10 bases outside the gene matches. The DNA for the CDR3 is TGTGCCAGCAGTAGAACCCGGGACAGGGACGAGTTCTTC. It codes for CASSRTRDRDEFF.

The rearrangement links TRBV6-5 to TRBJ2-7, with 8 nucleotides matching TRBD2. CDR3 length: 14 residues. After removal of 6 bases from V and 4 bases from J, the junction contained 8 bases not matched to a gene. Germline lookup yields CDR1 MNHEY and CDR2 SVGAGI. The DNA of the CDR3 is TGTGCCAGCAGGCCAAGCGGGAGTTGGTACGAGCAGTACTTC. It yields the protein CASRPSGSWYEQYF.

The V gene is TRBV7-8, the J gene TRBJ2-2; 13 bases are shared with TRBD2. CDR1 is SGHVS, CDR2 FQNEAQ, per germline. After removal of 4 bases from V and 6 bases from J, the junction contained 5 bases not matched to a gene. The CDR3 is 16 residues long. The chain's CDR3 is CASSSGLAGSAGELFF. The CDR3 DNA reads TGTGCCAGCAGCTCGGGACTAGCGGGAAGCGCCGGGGAGCTGTTTTTT.

The gene calls are TRBV2 and TRBJ2-3; 8 positions agree with TRBD2. This CDR3 comprises 16 residues. Germline V gene sequence: CDR1 SNHLY, CDR2 FYNNEI. V trimming: 5 bases; J trimming: 6 bases; junction bases outside the gene matches: 13. The CDR3 DNA reads as TGTGCCAGCAGTTTCATAGCGGGAACGACCGAGGATACGCAGTATTTT. Its translation: CASSFIAGTTEDTQYF. The whole variable domain, remainder taken from reference TRBV2 and TRBJ2-3, is EPEVTQTPSHQVTQMGQEVILRCVPISNHLYFYWYRQILGQKVEFLVSFYNNEISEKSEIFDDQFSVERPDGSNFTLKIRSTKLEDSAMYFCASSFIAGTTEDTQYFGPGTRLTVL.

The V gene is TRBV28, the J gene TRBJ1-1, with D unresolved. The V end was cut by 6 bases, the J end by 0 bases, with 11 bases between. Germline V lookup: CDR1 MDHEN, CDR2 SYDVKM. The CDR3 is made up of 14 amino acids. The DNA for the CDR3 is TGTGCCAGCAGCCCCGCAACAGTGAACACTGAAGCTTTCTTT. Its translation is CASSPATVNTEAFF.

The genes are TRBV5-1 and TRBJ1-1, with D possibly matching TRBD1 (5 bases). V was shortened by 1 base and J by 0 bases, with 10 bases between the two germline ends. Germline lookup yields CDR1 SGHRS and CDR2 YFSETQ. The CDR3 is 15 residues long. CDR3 DNA sequence: TGCGCCAGCAGCTTGAGATCAGGGTTGAACACTGAAGCTTTCTTT. The encoded protein is CASSLRSGLNTEAFF.

Here the CDR3 reads CASSPQGYEQFF. The CDR3 DNA follows: TGTGCCAGCAGTCCCCAGGGCTATGAGCAGTTCTTC. This sequence joins TRBV28 and TRBJ2-1; D is possibly TRBD1 (5 bases). Deletions cut 5 bases from V and 8 bases from J, with 10 bases between. Germline CDR1 and CDR2: MDHEN and SYDVKM. The CDR3 runs to 12 residues.

CDR3 residues: CASSWDIAGSYNEQFF. The CDR3 nucleotides are TGTGCCAGCAGCTGGGATATAGCGGGATCCTACAATGAGCAGTTCTTC. The chain combines TRBV11-1 with TRBJ2-1; 8 positions agree with TRBD2. Germline assignment: CDR1 SGHAT and CDR2 FQDESV (reference sequence). With 4 bases clipped from V and 1 base from J, the junction kept 6 bases outside the gene matches. The CDR3 has 16 amino acids.

This clone was detected only a few times. The J gene is TRBJ1-6, the V gene TRBV20-1; 10 bases match TRBD1. CDR1 and CDR2 from the germline V gene are DFQATT and SNEGSKA (reference sequence). V shed 3 bases, J shed 10 bases, and the junction held 9 bases outside the gene matches. This CDR3 region has 15 residues. DNA of the CDR3: TGCAGTGCTAGTGGCGACAGGGGGCGCGCATCACCCCTCCACTTT. This encodes CSASGDRGRASPLHF.

The genes are TRBV2 and TRBJ2-7, with 8 bases aligning to TRBD1. V gave up 6 bases and J gave up 2 bases; unmatched junction bases: 3. CDR1 and CDR2 from the germline V gene are SNHLY and FYNNEI. CDR3 size: 13 residues. CDR3 sequence: CASRGDRTYEQYF. CDR3 nucleotide sequence: TGTGCCAGCAGGGGGGACAGGACCTACGAGCAGTACTTC.

The V and J genes are TRBV11-2 and TRBJ2-7; TRBD1 might be the D (6 bases). Germline values: CDR1 SGHAT, CDR2 FQNNGV. The CDR3 length is 14 residues. Trimming left V 5 bases short and J 5 bases short, with 16 bases between. The CDR3 DNA is TGTGCCAGCAGCCCCGCCGGGACAATCAACGAGCAGTACTTC. Its translation is CASSPAGTINEQYF.

V and J are TRBV2 and TRBJ2-1; D is possibly TRBD2 (6 bases). Germline CDR1 and CDR2: SNHLY and FYNNEI. V was cut by 8 bases and J by 9 bases, with 14 bases left in between. This CDR3 spans 12 amino acids. The CDR3 DNA reads as TGTGCCAGCGGGGGTGAGCGGGTTGAGCAGTTCTTC. It specifies CASGGERVEQFF.

The rearrangement uses TRBV9 and TRBJ2-7; D perhaps matches TRBD2 (6 bases). Germline assignment: CDR1 SGDLS and CDR2 YYNGEE. This CDR3 is 14 amino acids long. The V gene lost 5 bases and the J gene lost 3 bases, with 15 bases spanning the gap. For the CDR3, the DNA is TGTGCCAGCAGTCCCGGGACTTTCCTCTACGAGCAGTACTTC. This gives the protein CASSPGTFLYEQYF. Complete variable domain (other parts from reference TRBV9 and TRBJ2-7): DSGVTQTPKHLITATGQRVTLRCSPRSGDLSVYWYQQSLDQGLQFLIQYYNGEERAKGNILERFSAQQFPDLHSELNLSSLELGDSALYFCASSPGTFLYEQYFGPGTRLTVT.

Here the CDR3 reads CASSRDRGPTIKLFF. The DNA for the CDR3 is TGTGCCAGCAGCCGCGACAGGGGCCCAACAATCAAACTGTTTTTT. This chain links TRBV7-8 with TRBJ1-4; 8 bases align to TRBD1. The CDR3 length is 15 residues. Looked up from germline, CDR1 is SGHVS and CDR2 is FQNEAQ. V gave up 5 bases and J gave up 11 bases; unmatched junction bases: 13.

This CDR3 is CASTSRPTGLREQYF. In DNA, the CDR3 is TGTGCCAGCACCTCCCGGCCCACAGGCTTGAGGGAGCAGTACTTC. This rearrangement joins TRBV28 to TRBJ2-7; D is possibly TRBD1 (5 bases). V was clipped by 7 bases and J by 7 bases, with 23 bases between them. Germline V gene data show CDR1 as MDHEN and CDR2 as SYDVKM. The CDR3 runs 15 residues.

Here the CDR3 reads CAISGTTGAGEQYF. The CDR3 nucleotides read TGTGCCATCAGTGGGACTACCGGTGCTGGCGAGCAGTACTTC. This rearrangement joins TRBV10-3 to TRBJ2-7; D is perhaps TRBD2 (6 bases). This CDR3 has 14 amino acids. Germline V gene lookup returns CDR1 ENHRY and CDR2 SYGVKD. V was cut by 4 bases and J by 6 bases, with 16 bases left in between.

The chain is built from TRBV2 and TRBJ2-3; 7 bases agree with TRBD2. This CDR3 has 18 amino acids. V dropped 3 bases and J dropped 0; count of bases not matched to a gene: 12. Per the germline V gene, CDR1 is SNHLY and CDR2 is FYNNEI. Here the CDR3 reads CASSDYGVWEGSTDTQYF. The CDR3 DNA reads as TGTGCCAGCAGTGATTACGGGGTCTGGGAGGGGAGCACAGATACGCAGTATTTT.

This clone was seen a single time. This sequence joins TRBV3-1 (or the pseudogene TRBV3-2) and TRBJ2-1; maybe TRBD1 (6 bases). The CDR3 spans 12 residues. V lost 4 bases, J lost 12 bases, and 13 bases lay in between. CDR1 and CDR2 from the germline V gene are LGHDT and YNNKEL (reference sequence). The CDR3 loop reads CASSPKQGTQFF. In DNA, the CDR3 is TGTGCCAGCAGCCCAAAACAGGGTACGCAGTTCTTC.

This chain links TRBV2 with TRBJ1-2; D uncertain. Germline V gene lookup returns CDR1 SNHLY and CDR2 FYNNEI. This CDR3 region has 13 residues. V gave up 8 bases and J gave up 2 bases, with 12 bases separating them. The DNA of the CDR3 is TGTGCCAGCTTAAGAAACGAGAACTATGGCTACACCTTC. Translating gives CASLRNENYGYTF.

The J gene is TRBJ2-1, the V gene TRBV20-1; weak D call: TRBD2 (5 bases). This CDR3 is built from 13 residues. Germline CDR1 reads DFQATT; CDR2 reads SNEGSKA (reference sequence). Trimming stripped 3 bases from V and 6 bases from J, with 12 bases between. In DNA, the CDR3 is TGCAGTGCTAGTCCCGCGGGCCGCAATGAGCAGTTCTTC. The encoded protein is CSASPAGRNEQFF.